This entry features one T cell receptor beta chain sequence. This CDR3 has 14 residues. Looked up from germline, CDR1 is MNHEY and CDR2 is SVGAGI. Trimming took 2 bases from V and 6 from J, leaving 10 bases between them. MiXCR was run by TCRdb on the RT-PCR reads, yielding one entry per CDR3 protein. The repertoire holds 550,000 to 750,000 distinct CDR3 sequences, with 14% as singletons. The sample taken for sequencing was memory CD4+ T cells from blood. This TCR was sampled from a female donor in good health, serving as a healthy control. This sequence joins TRBV6-5 and TRBJ2-2, with D hard to call. The CDR3 nucleotides read TGTGCCAGCAGTTACCCGGCGCGCTCCGGGGAGCTGTTTTTT. This sequence encodes CASSYPARSGELFF.